The next 20 T cell receptor beta chains were all read from a single sample in a study of control samples from healthy donors and cancer patients. The table came from immunoSEQ multiplex PCR; TCRdb's copy has only in-frame clones and leaves some out. The profile shows about 120,000 clones, roughly 92% of them singletons. Material: PBMCs. The receptors shown here come from an elderly man with head and neck cancer.

The chain joins TRBV19 to TRBJ2-3; the D gene is possibly TRBD1 (5 bases). Deletions cut 7 bases from V and 1 base from J, with 12 bases between. The germline V gene has CDR1 LNHDA and CDR2 SQIVND (reference sequence). This CDR3 is built from 14 residues. The CDR3 is CASNQGVGTDTQYF. The CDR3 DNA reads as TGTGCCAGTAATCAAGGGGTCGGCACAGATACGCAGTATTTT.

The chain couples TRBV9 to TRBJ2-3; no definite D call. Trimming took off 1 base at V and 1 base at J, with 7 bases between the two ends. CDR3 length equals 14 residues. The germline V gene encodes CDR1 SGDLS and CDR2 YYNGEE. The DNA for the CDR3 is TGTGCCAGCAGCGTACCCGAGGGCACAGATACGCAGTATTTT. Translating it yields CASSVPEGTDTQYF.

The chain combines TRBV19 with TRBJ1-1; perhaps TRBD1 as D (6 bases). Germline CDR1 is LNHDA and CDR2 is SQIVND (reference sequence). This CDR3 has 16 residues. Trimming removed 2 bases from V and 0 bases from J, with 13 bases in between. The CDR3 is CASSIHRDTMNTEAFF. Here the CDR3 DNA reads TGTGCCAGTAGTATACACCGGGACACCATGAACACTGAAGCTTTCTTT. Complete variable domain (other parts from reference TRBV19 and TRBJ1-1): DGGITQSPKYLFRKEGQNVTLSCEQNLNHDAMYWYRQDPGQGLRLIYYSQIVNDFQKGDIAEGYSVSREKKESFPLTVTSAQKNPTAFYLCASSIHRDTMNTEAFFGQGTRLTVV.

V is TRBV7-6 and J is TRBJ2-2; no clear D. The CDR3 extends over 13 amino acids. CDR1 is SGHVS and CDR2 is FNYEAQ in the germline V gene. Trimming cost V 4 bases and J 5 bases, with 8 bases left between them. DNA of the CDR3: TGTGCCAGCAGCTACCGTGAGACCGGGGAGCTGTTTTTT. Protein product: CASSYRETGELFF. The full variable domain, with the rest looked up from reference TRBV7-6 and TRBJ2-2, is GAGVSQSPRYKVTKRGQDVALRCDPISGHVSLYWYRQALGQGPEFLTYFNYEAQQDKSGLPNDRFSAERPEGSISTLTIQRTEQRDSAMYRCASSYRETGELFFGEGSRLTVL.

In this sample, this clone turned up once. This rearrangement joins TRBV19 to TRBJ2-2; D is unclear. The V and J ends lost 4 bases and 9 bases respectively, with 9 bases between them. The length of the CDR3 is 12 residues. CDR1 is LNHDA and CDR2 is SQIVND in the germline V gene (reference sequence). CDR3 DNA sequence: TGTGCCAGTAGTACGTCAGCCTGGGAGCTGTTTTTT. It specifies CASSTSAWELFF.

J is TRBJ2-1 and V is TRBV6-6, with 7 bases identical to TRBD2. Trimming removed 0 bases from V and 4 bases from J; junction bases left unmatched: 3. The CDR3 runs to 15 residues. The germline CDR1 and CDR2 sequences are MNHNY and SVGAGI (reference sequence). This chain's CDR3 is CASSYSSGAYNEQFF. The CDR3 nucleotides read TGTGCCAGCAGTTACTCAAGCGGGGCTTACAATGAGCAGTTCTTC.

This clone was seen more than once but under ten times. V gene TRBV30 combines with J gene TRBJ2-5, with 11 bases identical to TRBD2. This CDR3 region has 16 residues. Per germline, CDR1 GTSNPN and CDR2 SVGIG (reference sequence). The ends lost 0 bases at V and 4 bases at J; junction bases unmatched: 7. The CDR3 is CAWSVRTSGSRETQYF. In DNA form, the CDR3 reads TGTGCCTGGAGTGTACGAACTAGCGGGAGTCGAGAGACCCAGTACTTC.

V is TRBV4-1 and J is TRBJ1-1, with a possible D match to TRBD1 (5 bases). Germline CDR1 reads MGHRA; CDR2 reads YSYEKL. The CDR3 consists of 15 residues. Between the trimmed V and J ends, which lost 4 bases and 0 bases, there was a span of 12 bases. CDR3 amino acids: CASSPRVGVNTEAFF. For the CDR3, the DNA is TGCGCCAGCAGCCCCCGCGTAGGGGTGAACACTGAAGCTTTCTTT.

The chain employs TRBV6-5 and TRBJ1-5; 8 nucleotides match TRBD1. V lost 7 bases and J lost 3; bases outside the gene matches: 8. This CDR3 spans 15 amino acids. Germline V gene lookup returns CDR1 MNHEY and CDR2 SVGAGI. CDR3 nucleotide sequence: TGTGCCAGCACCCTAGGGACAGGCTTCAATCAGCCCCAGCATTTT. It codes for CASTLGTGFNQPQHF.

The rearrangement links TRBV3-1 (or the pseudogene TRBV3-2) to TRBJ2-3, with D maybe TRBD2 (6 bases). This CDR3 region has 16 residues. The germline CDR1 and CDR2 sequences are LGHDT and YNNKEL (reference sequence). Trimming cost V 2 bases and J 6 bases, with 18 bases left between them. CDR3 DNA sequence: TGTGCCAGCAGCCAAAGGAGGGGCTTCGCGGCGGATACGCAGTATTTT. Protein product: CASSQRRGFAADTQYF.

This chain uses TRBV9 with TRBJ1-1, with D uncertain. V was cut by 0 bases and J by 2 bases, with 8 bases left in between. The length of the CDR3 is 14 residues. Germline V CDR1 and CDR2: SGDLS, YYNGEE. CDR3: CASSVAPINTEAFF. The CDR3 DNA reads as TGTGCCAGCAGCGTAGCTCCGATAAACACTGAAGCTTTCTTT.

V is TRBV6-4 and J is TRBJ2-7; 7 nucleotides align to TRBD2. Unmatched junction bases numbered 5, after V lost 6 bases and J lost 3 bases. This CDR3 contains 13 residues. CDR1 is MRHNA, CDR2 SNTAGT, per germline. Here the CDR3 DNA reads TGTGCCAGCAGGGGGAGGGAAGACTACGAGCAGTACTTC. Amino acids: CASRGREDYEQYF.

CDR3 DNA sequence: TGTGCCACCAGTCGTGGGGGAACAGATACGCAGTATTTT. It is translated as CATSRGGTDTQYF. This sequence joins TRBV15 and TRBJ2-3, with D possibly being TRBD1 or TRBD2 (5 bases each). The germline V and J ends were trimmed by 6 bases and 3 bases, with 10 bases remaining between them. Germline V gene lookup returns CDR1 LNHNV and CDR2 YYDKDF (reference sequence). The length of the CDR3 is 13 residues.

V and J are TRBV2 and TRBJ2-3; no definite D call. V was cut by 2 bases and J by 0 bases, with 12 bases left in between. The CDR3 covers 16 residues. The germline CDR1 and CDR2 sequences are SNHLY and FYNNEI. For the CDR3, the DNA is TGTGCCAGCAGTGAAAGGGCCATCCCTAGCACAGATACGCAGTATTTT. It yields the protein CASSERAIPSTDTQYF.

This clone has more than one count but fewer than ten. This chain uses TRBV6-5 with TRBJ2-3, with D perhaps matching TRBD2 (5 bases). Germline V lookup: CDR1 MNHEY, CDR2 SVGAGI. Trimming cost V 5 bases and J 2 bases, with 8 bases left between them. CDR3 length: 13 residues. Written as DNA, the CDR3 is TGTGCCAGCAGTCGAGGGTCCACAGATACGCAGTATTTT. Residues: CASSRGSTDTQYF.

The chain uses TRBV11-2 and TRBJ2-7; 9 nucleotides line up with TRBD1. J gave up 3 bases and V 7 bases, and 16 bases lay outside the gene matches. The CDR3 has 17 amino acids. CDR1 and CDR2 (germline): SGHAT, FQNNGV. The CDR3 DNA is TGTGCCAGCACCCTATTCTCCAACAGGGGGCACGGCTACGAGCAGTACTTC. Its translation: CASTLFSNRGHGYEQYF.

About this clone: Other nucleotide sequences in the sample specify the same CDR3. The chain links TRBV25-1 to TRBJ1-2; TRBD1 is a possible D gene (5 bases). The V gene lost 4 bases and the J gene lost 8 bases, with 14 bases spanning the gap. From germline, CDR1 is MGHDK and CDR2 SYGVNS. This CDR3 has 13 amino acids. The CDR3 DNA reads TGTGCCAGCAGTGGGGGGGGAGGGTGGGGCTACACCTTC. Encoded protein: CASSGGGGWGYTF.

This chain uses TRBV19 with TRBJ1-1, with 11 bases that match TRBD1. Germline V lookup: CDR1 LNHDA, CDR2 SQIVND (reference sequence). After removal of 4 bases from V and 6 bases from J, the junction contained 10 bases not matched to a gene. The CDR3 runs 16 residues. The CDR3 DNA reads as TGTGCCAGTAGTAGGCGCCGGGACAGGGGGTCTCCTGAAGCTTTCTTT. It codes for CASSRRRDRGSPEAFF.

V and J are TRBV5-8 and TRBJ2-2, with a weak D call TRBD2 (5 bases). The length of the CDR3 is 16 residues. V shed 4 bases and J shed 1 base, with 14 bases lying between them. CDR1 is SGHTS, CDR2 YDEGEE, per germline. For the CDR3, the DNA is TGTGCCAGCAGCCCATCGGGATGGGGGAACACCGGGGAGCTGTTTTTT. Translated: CASSPSGWGNTGELFF.

The rearrangement uses TRBV24-1 and TRBJ2-5; 7 bases match TRBD2. Germline trimming cut 3 bases from V and 5 bases from J; bases unmatched to any gene: 8. CDR3 length equals 15 residues. CDR1 KGHDR and CDR2 SFDVKD come from the germline V gene. The DNA of the CDR3 is TGTGCCACCAGTGATCCGGGGGAGGGAGGTGAGACCCAGTACTTC. Translated: CATSDPGEGGETQYF.